The clone carrying this T cell receptor beta chain was observed a few times. The CDR3 length is 12 residues. Between the trimmed V and J ends, which lost 5 bases and 10 bases, there was a span of 14 bases. Germline values: CDR1 SEHNR, CDR2 FQNEAQ (reference sequence). The data derive from a study of response to subunit inactivated influenza vaccine. TCRdb redid the calling of the RT-PCR reads with MiXCR, one entry per CDR3 protein. The table lists around 760,000 distinct CDR3 sequences, approximately 15% of them singletons. The receptor was derived from a man in his fifties who received an inactivated influenza vaccine. The sequenced sample was PBMCs from blood, obtained about 14 days before vaccination. J is TRBJ1-2 and V is TRBV7-9, with no clear D. This CDR3 reads CASSTSTRVYTF. In DNA form, the CDR3 reads TGTGCCAGCAGCACCTCGACACGTGTCTACACCTTC. Combining the CDR3 with reference TRBV7-9 and TRBJ1-2 gives the whole variable domain DTGVSQNPRHKITKRGQNVTFRCDPISEHNRLYWYRQTLGQGPEFLTYFQNEAQLEKSRLLSDRFSAERPKGSFSTLEIQRTEQGDSAMYLCASSTSTRVYTFGSGTRLTVV.